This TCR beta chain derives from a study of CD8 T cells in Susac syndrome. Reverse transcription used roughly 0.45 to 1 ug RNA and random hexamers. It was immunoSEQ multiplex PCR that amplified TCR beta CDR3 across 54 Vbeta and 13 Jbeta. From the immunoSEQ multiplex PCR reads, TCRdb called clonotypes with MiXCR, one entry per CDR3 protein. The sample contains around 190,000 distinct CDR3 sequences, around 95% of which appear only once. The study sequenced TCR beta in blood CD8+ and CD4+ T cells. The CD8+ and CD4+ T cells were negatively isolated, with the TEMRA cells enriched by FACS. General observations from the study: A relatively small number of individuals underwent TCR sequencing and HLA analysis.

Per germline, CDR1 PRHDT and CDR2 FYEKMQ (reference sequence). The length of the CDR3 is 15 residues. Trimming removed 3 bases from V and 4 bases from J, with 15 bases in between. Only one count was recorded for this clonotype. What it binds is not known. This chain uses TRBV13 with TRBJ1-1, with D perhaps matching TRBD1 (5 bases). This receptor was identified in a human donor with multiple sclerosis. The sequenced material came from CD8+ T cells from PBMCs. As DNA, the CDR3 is TGTGCCAGCAGCTTGATACAGGTGTTGTCCACTGAAGCTTTCTTT. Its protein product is CASSLIQVLSTEAFF.